Listed here are 30 T cell receptor beta chains from one sample, sequenced in a study of blood T cell repertoires in COVID-19. Assay: immunoSEQ multiplex PCR; the TCRdb copy retains only in-frame clones and omits some. Of 250,000 to 300,000 clones detected, more than 80% appear once; the ten largest clones hold around 1.1%. The sequencing input was PBMCs or T cells enriched from blood (not recorded which). These TCRs come from a young woman who had recovered from COVID-19.

The rearrangement joins TRBV4-1 to TRBJ2-7; TRBD1 aligns across 8 bases. The V and J ends lost 0 bases and 6 bases, in that order; junction bases with no gene match: 10. The CDR3 extends over 16 amino acids. Germline loops: CDR1 MGHRA, CDR2 YSYEKL. CDR3 loop: CASSQETGSTGGEQYF. CDR3 sequence (DNA): TGCGCCAGCAGCCAAGAAACAGGGTCAACAGGGGGCGAGCAGTACTTC.

CDR3 nucleotides: TGTGCCAGCAGCTTAAGGACAGGGCGCGGCAATCAGCCCCAGCATTTT. It is translated as CASSLRTGRGNQPQHF. J is TRBJ1-5 and V is TRBV7-8; TRBD1 agrees at 8 bases. The CDR3 is 16 amino acids. CDR1 SGHVS and CDR2 FQNEAQ come from the germline V gene. The V gene end was trimmed by 2 bases and the J gene end by 2 bases; junction bases not matched to a gene: 5.

This clone was recorded only once. This chain joins TRBV6-5 and TRBJ1-5; TRBD1 might be the D (5 bases). Germline values: CDR1 MNHEY, CDR2 SVGAGI. The CDR3 sequence is 13 residues long. Trimming pared 8 bases from V and 4 bases from J, leaving 12 bases between. The DNA for the CDR3 is TGTGCCAGCGGTCGGACAAGGAATCAGCCCCAGCATTTT. This codes for CASGRTRNQPQHF.

This clone was recorded only once. The V call is TRBV7-2, the J call TRBJ1-5; D not certain. This CDR3 has 15 amino acids. From germline, CDR1 is SGHTA and CDR2 FQGNSA. V lost 5 bases, J lost 2 bases, and 13 bases lay in between. The CDR3 bases are TGTGCCAGCAGCGCGGGTCTAGAGGGCAATCAGCCCCAGCATTTT. It encodes CASSAGLEGNQPQHF.

The chain recombines TRBV15 with TRBJ2-6; a weak D match, TRBD1 (6 bases). The CDR3 consists of 15 residues. The V gene lost 8 bases and the J gene lost 2 bases, with 13 bases spanning the gap. The germline V gene has CDR1 LNHNV and CDR2 YYDKDF (reference sequence). The CDR3 loop reads CATPAGAPGANVLTF. As DNA, the CDR3 is TGTGCCACCCCCGCAGGGGCGCCTGGGGCCAACGTCCTGACTTTC.

The V call is TRBV11-1, the J call TRBJ2-5, with D perhaps matching TRBD1 (6 bases). The CDR3 extends over 15 amino acids. Trimming cost V 4 bases and J 2 bases, with 14 bases left between them. Germline lookup yields CDR1 SGHAT and CDR2 FQDESV (reference sequence). The CDR3 coding sequence is TGTGCCAGCAGCTCCCTGGGAACAGGGCAAGAGACCCAGTACTTC. Residues: CASSSLGTGQETQYF.

The chain joins TRBV30 to TRBJ1-2; 7 bases match TRBD1. CDR3 size: 12 residues. The V and J ends lost 5 bases and 5 bases, in that order; junction bases with no gene match: 5. From germline, CDR1 is GTSNPN and CDR2 SVGIG (reference sequence). In DNA form, the CDR3 reads TGTGCCTGGTTACAGGGGTGGTATGGCTACACCTTC. Translating gives CAWLQGWYGYTF.

This clone turned up a few times. The V call is TRBV5-6, the J call TRBJ2-1, with 7 bases fitting TRBD2. With V trimmed by 3 bases and J by 0 bases, 12 bases remained unmatched. This CDR3 is 18 amino acids long. Germline lookup yields CDR1 SGHDT and CDR2 YYEEEE. The CDR3 coding sequence is TGTGCCAGCAGCTCCGCCCTATTTGCGGGGGACTCCTACAATGAGCAGTTCTTC. Translation gives CASSSALFAGDSYNEQFF. The entire variable domain, with the rest obtained from reference TRBV5-6 and TRBJ2-1, is as follows: DAGVTQSPTHLIKTRGQQVTLRCSPKSGHDTVSWYQQALGQGPQFIFQYYEEEERQRGNFPDRFSGHQFPNYSSELNVNALLLGDSALYLCASSSALFAGDSYNEQFFGPGTRLTVL.

V usage is TRBV24-1 and J usage is TRBJ2-5; TRBD2 is a possible D gene (5 bases). This CDR3 region has 15 residues. In germline, CDR1 is KGHDR, CDR2 SFDVKD. The V and J ends lost 4 bases and 1 base respectively, with 12 bases between them. The CDR3 DNA reads TGTGCCACCAGTGACCTCAAGCGGTCCCAAGAGACCCAGTACTTC. Protein product: CATSDLKRSQETQYF.

The chain has TRBV11-3 and TRBJ2-7; a weak D match, TRBD1 (6 bases). The CDR3 loop spans 15 amino acids. The germline V gene encodes CDR1 SGHNT and CDR2 YENEEA. The V end was cut by 0 bases, the J end by 3 bases, with 12 bases between. The CDR3 sequence: CASSLEAGVNYEQYF. The CDR3 coding sequence is TGTGCCAGCAGCTTAGAGGCAGGGGTGAACTACGAGCAGTACTTC.

V is TRBV5-6 and J is TRBJ2-7, with 13 nucleotides matching TRBD2. This CDR3 comprises 15 residues. Germline CDR1 is SGHDT and CDR2 is YYEEEE. V dropped 4 bases and J dropped 4; count of bases not matched to a gene: 5. As DNA, the CDR3 is TGTGCCAGCAGCCGGGGACTAGCGGGATATTACGAGCAGTACTTC. This sequence encodes CASSRGLAGYYEQYF. Based on the CDR3 plus reference TRBV5-6 and TRBJ2-7, the full variable domain is DAGVTQSPTHLIKTRGQQVTLRCSPKSGHDTVSWYQQALGQGPQFIFQYYEEEERQRGNFPDRFSGHQFPNYSSELNVNALLLGDSALYLCASSRGLAGYYEQYFGPGTRLTVT.

In its sample, this clone was seen a few times. The V and J genes are TRBV7-2 and TRBJ2-7, with TRBD2 matching over 11 bases. Trimming at V came to 6 bases and at J to 2 bases, leaving 6 bases not matched to a gene. This CDR3 region has 15 residues. In germline, CDR1 is SGHTA, CDR2 FQGNSA. This chain's CDR3 is CASSPPGLAAYEQYF. The CDR3 DNA follows: TGTGCCAGCAGTCCGCCGGGACTAGCGGCCTACGAGCAGTACTTC.

The rearrangement uses TRBV7-3 and TRBJ2-7; 9 nucleotides line up with TRBD2. The CDR3 sequence is 15 residues long. After removal of 5 bases from V and 0 bases from J, the junction contained 5 bases not matched to a gene. CDR1 is SGHTA, CDR2 FQGTGA, per germline. The CDR3 spells CASSKGLAISYEQYF. The CDR3 nucleotides read TGTGCCAGCAGCAAAGGACTAGCGATCTCCTACGAGCAGTACTTC.

This clone was detected only a few times. The J gene is TRBJ1-1, the V gene TRBV28; D is undetermined. Germline lookup yields CDR1 MDHEN and CDR2 SYDVKM. Trimming cost V 7 bases and J 1 base, with 10 bases left between them. The CDR3 contains 13 residues. CDR3 nucleotide sequence: TGTGCCAGCATTCCCGTCAGGAACACTGAAGCTTTCTTT. Its translation is CASIPVRNTEAFF.

The genes are TRBV7-3 and TRBJ2-7; TRBD2 agrees at 8 bases. The CDR3 covers 15 residues. Trimming cost V 5 bases and J 4 bases; bases outside gene matches: 10. Germline CDR1 SGHTA, CDR2 FQGTGA. CDR3 bases: TGTGCCAGCAGCCCCCGGGGAGCGGGAGTGTACGAGCAGTACTTC. Its protein is CASSPRGAGVYEQYF.

The chain combines TRBV10-3 with TRBJ2-1; weak D call: TRBD1 (5 bases). V lost 0 bases to trimming and J lost 4 bases, with 16 bases between them. Germline values: CDR1 ENHRY, CDR2 SYGVKD. This CDR3 has 17 amino acids. The CDR3 loop is CAISESRGSGNYNEQFF. CDR3 coding DNA: TGTGCCATCAGTGAGTCGCGTGGGTCAGGGAATTACAATGAGCAGTTCTTC.

The chain links TRBV5-6 to TRBJ2-7; weak D call: TRBD2 (5 bases). The CDR3 has 13 residues. CDR1 SGHDT and CDR2 YYEEEE come from the germline V gene. V was clipped by 2 bases and J by 3 bases, with 9 bases between them. This CDR3 is CASSLPSSYEQYF. The CDR3 nucleotides are TGTGCCAGCAGCTTACCTAGCAGCTACGAGCAGTACTTC.

The chain carries TRBV5-1 and TRBJ2-5; possible D gene TRBD2, 5 bases. The germline V gene has CDR1 SGHRS and CDR2 YFSETQ. The CDR3 totals 14 residues. V lost 0 bases and J lost 4, with 10 bases in between. CDR3 in amino acids: CASSLAGSGETQYF. In DNA, the CDR3 is TGCGCCAGCAGCTTGGCTGGGAGCGGAGAGACCCAGTACTTC. The full variable domain, rest sourced from reference TRBV5-1 and TRBJ2-5, is KAGVTQTPRYLIKTRGQQVTLSCSPISGHRSVSWYQQTPGQGLQFLFEYFSETQRNKGNFPGRFSGRQFSNSRSEMNVSTLELGDSALYLCASSLAGSGETQYFGPGTRLLVL.

The chain combines TRBV5-1 with TRBJ2-3, with 10 bases that match TRBD2. This CDR3 comprises 15 residues. The V segment lost 0 bases and the J segment 6 bases; nucleotides outside the gene matches: 4. Germline assignment: CDR1 SGHRS and CDR2 YFSETQ. CDR3 sequence: CASSLVAGGGDTQYF. The CDR3 nucleotides are TGCGCCAGCAGCTTGGTAGCGGGAGGTGGGGATACGCAGTATTTT.

The chain employs TRBV19 and TRBJ1-5; 7 bases fit TRBD1. The CDR3 spans 17 residues. Per the germline V gene, CDR1 is LNHDA and CDR2 is SQIVND (reference sequence). The ends lost 7 bases at V and 3 bases at J; junction bases unmatched: 15. In DNA form, the CDR3 reads TGTGCCAGTACCCTCGGACAGGAGGGACTTTACAATCAGCCCCAGCATTTT. Protein: CASTLGQEGLYNQPQHF.

This sequence joins TRBV5-6 and TRBJ1-4; TRBD1 aligns across 7 bases. This CDR3 is 16 amino acids long. J gave up 8 bases and V 4 bases, and 14 bases lay outside the gene matches. Per the germline V gene, CDR1 is SGHDT and CDR2 is YYEEEE. The CDR3 nucleotides are TGTGCCAGCAGCCTCCTTCACAGGGGCGATAACGAAAAACTGTTTTTT. Translating gives CASSLLHRGDNEKLFF.

CDR3 sequence (DNA): TGTGCCAGCAGTTTAACGAGCAGGGCAACTAATGAAAAACTGTTTTTT. Amino acids: CASSLTSRATNEKLFF. The chain is built from TRBV27 and TRBJ1-4, with D tentatively TRBD1 (5 bases). The V end was cut by 2 bases, the J end by 0 bases, with 10 bases between. Per germline, CDR1 MNHEY and CDR2 SMNVEV (reference sequence). The length of the CDR3 is 16 residues.

The V gene is TRBV30, the J gene TRBJ1-5; tentative D call: TRBD1 (5 bases). The CDR3 length is 14 residues. V lost 2 bases to trimming and J lost 2 bases, with 10 bases between them. The germline V gene has CDR1 GTSNPN and CDR2 SVGIG (reference sequence). The CDR3 nucleotides read TGTGCCTGGAGTCCAGGGTTAGGCAATCAGCCCCAGCATTTT. The encoded protein is CAWSPGLGNQPQHF.

V is TRBV6-5 and J is TRBJ1-6; tentative D call: TRBD1 (6 bases). Germline values: CDR1 MNHEY, CDR2 SVGAGI. V lost 8 bases, J lost 6 bases, and 14 bases lay in between. There are 14 residues in the CDR3. Here the CDR3 reads CASSTRTVNSPLHF. The CDR3, as DNA: TGTGCCAGCTCCACGAGGACAGTTAATTCACCCCTCCACTTT.

V gene TRBV9 combines with J gene TRBJ1-1; 8 bases match TRBD1. This CDR3 is 14 amino acids long. V shed 3 bases, J shed 1 base, and the junction held 2 bases outside the gene matches. Germline CDR1 reads SGDLS; CDR2 reads YYNGEE. The CDR3, as DNA: TGTGCCAGCAGCGACGGGACAGGGAACACTGAAGCTTTCTTT. Its translation: CASSDGTGNTEAFF.

The rearrangement uses TRBV30 and TRBJ2-7; weak D call: TRBD1 (7 bases). Trimming stripped 2 bases from V and 2 bases from J, with 16 bases between. The CDR3 consists of 15 residues. The germline CDR1 and CDR2 sequences are GTSNPN and SVGIG (reference sequence). In nucleotides, the CDR3 is TGTGCCTGGAGTCCCCCAGGGGGGCTCACCTACGAGCAGTACTTC. Amino acids: CAWSPPGGLTYEQYF.

V is TRBV6-5 and J is TRBJ2-7; TRBD2 might be the D (6 bases). This CDR3 contains 10 residues. V lost 9 bases and J lost 8, with 11 bases in between. Germline CDR1 is MNHEY and CDR2 is SVGAGI. The CDR3 sequence is CASGGGKQYF. DNA for the CDR3: TGTGCCAGTGGTGGCGGGAAGCAGTACTTC.

The J gene is TRBJ2-7, the V gene TRBV7-9, with a weak D call TRBD2 (6 bases). There are 16 residues in the CDR3. The V gene's germline CDR1 is SEHNR and CDR2 FQNEAQ (reference sequence). V gave up 5 bases and J gave up 6 bases, with 23 bases separating them. This CDR3 reads CASSTRLDPGLGEQYF. The CDR3 coding sequence is TGTGCCAGCAGCACTCGACTAGACCCGGGGTTGGGCGAGCAGTACTTC.

The chain couples TRBV29-1 to TRBJ2-3, with D possibly being TRBD1 (6 bases). Germline V CDR1 and CDR2: SQVTM, ANQGSEA. CDR3 length: 15 amino acids. Trimming removed 1 base at V and 6 bases at J, with 17 bases between. The CDR3 sequence: CSVEVVRGRGDTQYF. The DNA of the CDR3 is TGCAGCGTTGAAGTTGTCAGGGGAAGAGGGGATACGCAGTATTTT.

A single count supports this clone. This chain joins TRBV18 and TRBJ2-3; TRBD2 agrees at 8 bases. The CDR3 consists of 15 residues. The V segment lost 9 bases and the J segment 0 bases; nucleotides outside the gene matches: 8. Germline CDR1 is KGHSH and CDR2 is LQKENI. As DNA, the CDR3 is TGTGCCAGTTCCTTTAGCGGGAAAAGCACAGATACGCAGTATTTT. This gives the protein CASSFSGKSTDTQYF. Full variable domain (outside the CDR3, taken from reference TRBV18 and TRBJ2-3): NAGVMQNPRHLVRRRGQEARLRCSPMKGHSHVYWYRQLPEEGLKFMVYLQKENIIDESGMPKERFSAEFPKEGPSILRIQQVVRGDSAAYFCASSFSGKSTDTQYFGPGTRLTVL.